The following is a TCR beta chain sequence with its context. Other DNA sequences in the same sample also yield this CDR3. These data are taken from a study of blood T cell repertoires in COVID-19. Study background: Some COVID-19 samples were acute and others convalescent; all came from the United States, Italy and Spain. From T cells, B-cell-depleted T cells, or PBMCs came the material, which was cDNA or gDNA.

This CDR3 spans 11 amino acids. The V gene lost 6 bases and the J gene lost 4 bases, with 7 bases spanning the gap. Per the germline V gene, CDR1 is DFQATT and CDR2 is SNEGSKA (reference sequence). As handled by the study authors: The authors estimated nucleated cell counts from reference gene primer amplification. Assay: immunoSEQ multiplex PCR; the TCRdb copy retains only in-frame clones and omits some. That table furnishes V, J and clone size, whereas the DNA furnished D and trimming. Here the sample spans hundreds of thousands of clones, approximately 90% being singletons. This clonotype was sampled from a woman aged 25 to 39 with acute or convalescent COVID-19. The sample taken for sequencing was peripheral blood. This chain connects TRBV20-1 to TRBJ2-1; no reliable D call. The CDR3 bases are TGCAGTGCGAGCCGTTACAATGAGCAGTTCTTC. This codes for CSASRYNEQFF.